These 18 T cell receptor beta chains share one sample of origin, sequenced in a study of cytomegalovirus exposure and HLA in healthy donors. Profiled with immunoSEQ multiplex PCR; TCRdb holds only in-frame clones, not every one. Among 150,000 to 250,000 clones listed, about 81% were seen once. Sample: PBMCs. These receptor sequences come from a young woman in good health and CMV-seronegative.

CDR3 amino acids: CAISTGVPYEQYF. CDR3 nucleotide sequence: TGTGCCATCAGTACCGGGGTTCCCTACGAGCAGTACTTC. The rearrangement links TRBV10-3 to TRBJ2-7; tentatively, D is TRBD2 (5 bases). Germline lookup yields CDR1 ENHRY and CDR2 SYGVKD. The CDR3 has 13 residues. V lost 5 bases and J lost 2, with 10 bases in between.

The chain is built from TRBV7-2 and TRBJ2-1; 10 bases align to TRBD1. The CDR3 has 15 residues. J was trimmed by 5 bases and V by 4 bases; bases with no gene match: 5. Germline V gene sequence: CDR1 SGHTA, CDR2 FQGNSA. CDR3 in amino acids: CASSSGGTGDNEQFF. The CDR3 DNA follows: TGTGCCAGCAGCTCAGGGGGGACAGGGGACAATGAGCAGTTCTTC.

CDR3 sequence (DNA): TGTGCCAGCTCACAACAAGGGGCAACTAATGAAAAACTGTTTTTT. Residues: CASSQQGATNEKLFF. V usage is TRBV18 and J usage is TRBJ1-4; D may be TRBD1 (5 bases). V dropped 4 bases and J dropped 0 bases, with 9 bases sitting between them. Germline CDR1 reads KGHSH; CDR2 reads LQKENI. The CDR3 contains 15 residues. The full variable domain, in which reference TRBV18 and TRBJ1-4 provide the parts outside the CDR3, is NAGVMQNPRHLVRRRGQEARLRCSPMKGHSHVYWYRQLPEEGLKFMVYLQKENIIDESGMPKERFSAEFPKEGPSILRIQQVVRGDSAAYFCASSQQGATNEKLFFGSGTQLSVL.

This rearrangement joins TRBV19 to TRBJ1-2; 9 nucleotides align to TRBD1. The CDR3 has 15 residues. CDR1 and CDR2 from the germline V gene are LNHDA and SQIVND (reference sequence). The junction had 14 bases not matched to a gene; V was cut back by 11 bases and J by 4 bases. The CDR3 DNA follows: TGTGCCGTAAACCGAGTAACAGGGGGCGGCTATGGCTACACCTTC. Translation: CAVNRVTGGGYGYTF.

The chain is built from TRBV5-4 and TRBJ2-5, with D tentatively TRBD1 (6 bases). The CDR3 length is 14 residues. Germline V lookup: CDR1 SGHNT, CDR2 YYREEE (reference sequence). The germline V and J ends were trimmed by 3 bases and 4 bases, with 13 bases remaining between them. The CDR3 loop reads CASSSELGGETQYF. The CDR3 DNA reads as TGTGCCAGCAGCTCAGAACTAGGGGGAGAGACCCAGTACTTC.

The V gene is TRBV6-1, the J gene TRBJ2-1; 7 nucleotides align to TRBD1. Germline lookup yields CDR1 MNHNS and CDR2 SASEGT. J was trimmed by 7 bases and V by 3 bases; bases with no gene match: 3. The CDR3 is made up of 13 amino acids. The CDR3 region has the DNA TGTGCCAGCAGTGATCTGACAGGGAATGAGCAGTTCTTC. Translation: CASSDLTGNEQFF.

This sequence joins TRBV6-5 and TRBJ1-2; TRBD1 is a possible D gene (5 bases). Germline V lookup: CDR1 MNHEY, CDR2 SVGAGI. Trimming left V 6 bases short and J 6 bases short, with 14 bases between. The length of the CDR3 is 13 residues. CDR3 in amino acids: CASRGGVVNGYTF. In nucleotides, the CDR3 is TGTGCCAGCAGGGGGGGGGTCGTGAATGGCTACACCTTC.

There are many counts of this clone. The gene calls are TRBV19 and TRBJ1-4; no clear D. The CDR3 sequence is 14 residues long. V was shortened by 5 bases and J by 10 bases, with 17 bases between the two germline ends. Germline CDR1 and CDR2: LNHDA and SQIVND (reference sequence). The CDR3 sequence: CASSPSRGVGKLFF. DNA of the CDR3: TGTGCCAGTAGTCCGTCCAGAGGTGTAGGAAAACTGTTTTTT.

The gene calls are TRBV2 and TRBJ2-7, with D hard to call. Germline CDR1 SNHLY, CDR2 FYNNEI. CDR3 length equals 14 residues. Between the trimmed V and J ends, which lost 2 bases and 3 bases, there was a span of 11 bases. The CDR3 here is CASSENLSGYEQYF. The CDR3 nucleotides read TGTGCCAGCAGTGAAAATCTTTCGGGCTACGAGCAGTACTTC.

The chain carries TRBV6-6 and TRBJ2-1; 8 bases are shared with TRBD2. The germline V gene has CDR1 MNHNY and CDR2 SVGAGI (reference sequence). CDR3 length: 16 residues. The J segment lost 5 bases and the V segment lost 5 bases, leaving 11 bases of the junction unmatched. The chain's CDR3 is CASSLRGSGGNNEQFF. The DNA for the CDR3 is TGTGCCAGCAGTCTCCGGGGAAGCGGGGGTAACAATGAGCAGTTCTTC.

V usage is TRBV6-5 and J usage is TRBJ2-2; D possibly corresponds to TRBD2 (5 bases). Deletions cut 0 bases from V and 6 bases from J, with 11 bases between. Germline V CDR1 and CDR2: MNHEY, SVGAGI. This CDR3 region has 15 residues. The CDR3 coding sequence is TGTGCCAGCAGTTACTCGACGGCGGGTTCCGGGGAGCTGTTTTTT. This gives the protein CASSYSTAGSGELFF.

Note on this clone: The conserved phenylalanine or tryptophan is not found at the CDR3 terminus, so this likely reflects a read error. The DNA is left out, because the CDR3 cannot be placed on it with certainty; the CDR3 is given as TCRdb lists it. The CDR3 reads CASTRQPGTGGISDYRC. This chain links TRBV27 with TRBJ1-2; the table's D call TRBD1 went unverified against the DNA. The CDR3 adds up to 17 amino acids, both ends counted. Germline V gives CDR1 MNHEY, CDR2 SMNVEV (reference sequence).

The rearrangement links TRBV7-2 to TRBJ2-7; 10 bases match TRBD1. Per germline, CDR1 SGHTA and CDR2 FQGNSA. After removal of 1 base from V and 5 bases from J, the junction contained 5 bases not matched to a gene. This CDR3 has 15 residues. CDR3 protein: CASSLGRQGAHEQYF. The CDR3 DNA follows: TGTGCCAGCAGCTTAGGTAGACAGGGGGCCCACGAGCAGTACTTC.

This clone was recorded a few times. The chain recombines TRBV18 with TRBJ1-5; a possible D gene is TRBD1 (5 bases). V was clipped by 6 bases and J by 2 bases, with 17 bases between them. Germline CDR1 and CDR2: KGHSH and LQKENI. CDR3 length: 16 amino acids. In DNA form, the CDR3 reads TGTGCCAGCTCCCCTCAAGCGGGCAGGGGCAATCAGCCCCAGCATTTT. This codes for CASSPQAGRGNQPQHF.

This chain links TRBV9 with TRBJ2-5; 10 bases line up with TRBD2. Germline V lookup: CDR1 SGDLS, CDR2 YYNGEE. The CDR3 consists of 15 residues. V dropped 3 bases and J dropped 1; count of bases not matched to a gene: 3. CDR3 residues: CASSASGGRQETQYF. The CDR3 nucleotides read TGTGCCAGCAGCGCTAGCGGGGGCCGCCAAGAGACCCAGTACTTC.

This chain links TRBV6-5 with TRBJ1-5, with a weak D call TRBD1 (6 bases). CDR3 size: 15 residues. Trimming took off 6 bases at V and 1 base at J, with 13 bases between the two ends. The germline gives CDR1 MNHEY, CDR2 SVGAGI. The CDR3 DNA follows: TGTGCCAGCAGACAAGACAGGAGGAGCAATCAGCCCCAGCATTTT. Translating gives CASRQDRRSNQPQHF.

There are a few counts of this clone. The V gene is TRBV30, the J gene TRBJ1-1; 8 nucleotides line up with TRBD1. V lost 7 bases to trimming and J lost 0 bases; unmatched junction nucleotides: 10. Germline CDR1 GTSNPN, CDR2 SVGIG (reference sequence). There are 15 residues in the CDR3. The CDR3 spells CASSRTGKMNTEAFF. CDR3 nucleotide sequence: TGTGCCTCCTCCCGGACAGGGAAGATGAACACTGAAGCTTTCTTT.

The chain carries TRBV19 and TRBJ2-7; TRBD1 matches 10 bases. CDR3 length: 17 residues. V dropped 3 bases and J dropped 3; count of bases not matched to a gene: 11. Germline V gene sequence: CDR1 LNHDA, CDR2 SQIVND (reference sequence). The CDR3 sequence is CASSIRPPGQGFYEQYF. The CDR3 DNA follows: TGTGCCAGTAGTATCAGACCCCCGGGACAGGGGTTCTACGAGCAGTACTTC.